The 15 T cell receptor beta chains below all came from one sample that was sequenced in a study of T-cell reconstitution after alpha-beta-depleted transplantation in children. The library targeted TCRbeta and was prepared with unique molecular identifiers. One entry per CDR3 protein, called by TCRdb with MiXCR from the PCR reads. This sample carries 600,000 to 700,000 distinct CDR3 sequences, around 17% of them seen once, and the ten largest clones take approximately 1%. The starting material was PBMCs from the stem cell graft donor, obtained from the stem cell graft. The receptors were gathered from a human donor who donated a stem cell graft to a child with acute myeloid leukemia.

V and J are TRBV3-1 and TRBJ2-7; 7 positions match TRBD1. This CDR3 has 13 amino acids. V lost 4 bases to trimming and J lost 6 bases; unmatched junction nucleotides: 6. Looked up from germline, CDR1 is LGHDT and CDR2 is YNNKEL (reference sequence). The DNA of the CDR3 is TGTGCCAGCAGCCTCGGACAGGCGGCCGAGCAGTACTTC. As protein: CASSLGQAAEQYF.

This clonotype was counted a few times. In DNA form, the CDR3 reads TGCAGTGCTAGAGGGGCGGGGGGAGTCTACGAGCAGTACTTC. It codes for CSARGAGGVYEQYF. V usage is TRBV20-1 and J usage is TRBJ2-7; 8 nucleotides align to TRBD2. Losses at the gene ends were 1 base for V and 3 bases for J; bases not matched to a gene: 5. The CDR3 runs 14 residues. Germline V gene sequence: CDR1 DFQATT, CDR2 SNEGSKA (reference sequence).

This clonotype appeared a few times. The chain has TRBV28 and TRBJ1-2; TRBD1 matches 7 bases. This CDR3 region has 12 residues. After removal of 5 bases from V and 4 bases from J, the junction contained 1 base not matched to a gene. The germline CDR1 and CDR2 sequences are MDHEN and SYDVKM. As DNA, the CDR3 is TGTGCCAGCAGTACAGGGGTCTATGGCTACACCTTC. Protein: CASSTGVYGYTF.

The chain joins TRBV18 to TRBJ2-3; no definite D call. CDR1 KGHSH and CDR2 LQKENI come from the germline V gene. This CDR3 has 12 residues. V dropped 2 bases and J dropped 5 bases, with 5 bases sitting between them. This chain's CDR3 is CASSPNEDTQYF. The CDR3 nucleotides are TGTGCCAGCTCACCAAATGAAGATACGCAGTATTTT.

This clonotype has just one count. This chain uses TRBV7-7 with TRBJ2-7; possibly TRBD2 for D (5 bases). Per germline, CDR1 SSHAT and CDR2 FNYEAQ (reference sequence). V gave up 5 bases and J gave up 6 bases, with 14 bases separating them. The CDR3 sequence is 13 residues long. CDR3 coding DNA: TGTGCCAGCAGCCCCGACGGGGTCGCCGAGCAGTACTTC. This encodes CASSPDGVAEQYF.

J is TRBJ1-5 and V is TRBV12-3 or TRBV12-4; D is unresolved. The CDR3 is made up of 14 amino acids. Trimming removed 3 bases from V and 6 bases from J, with 12 bases in between. CDR3 region: CASSFSDFGQPQHF. The CDR3 DNA is TGTGCCAGCAGTTTCTCTGATTTCGGTCAGCCCCAGCATTTT.

The sample holds a few counts of this clonotype. The V and J genes are TRBV20-1 and TRBJ2-5; maybe TRBD2 (6 bases). The length of the CDR3 is 14 residues. Trimming cost V 3 bases and J 3 bases, with 14 bases left between them. Germline V gene sequence: CDR1 DFQATT, CDR2 SNEGSKA (reference sequence). The CDR3 DNA is TGCAGTGCTAGGGGTGAAACGGGGGAAGAGACCCAGTACTTC. This codes for CSARGETGEETQYF.

This clonotype was detected ten times or more. The rearrangement joins TRBV20-1 to TRBJ2-5; D call uncertain. There are 15 residues in the CDR3. V shed 5 bases and J shed 0 bases, with 16 bases lying between them. The V gene's germline CDR1 is DFQATT and CDR2 SNEGSKA (reference sequence). CDR3 nucleotide sequence: TGCAGTGCTTCAAGAAACAGCGTGTACCAAGAGACCCAGTACTTC. Its protein is CSASRNSVYQETQYF.

This clonotype showed up just a few times. The CDR3 reads CATSRWTQGTGEQFF. In DNA form, the CDR3 reads TGTGCCACCAGCAGGTGGACACAGGGTACGGGGGAACAGTTCTTC. This chain links TRBV15 with TRBJ2-1; either TRBD1 or TRBD2 may supply D (6 bases each). With 3 bases removed from V and 13 bases from J, the gap between germline ends came to 22 bases. The CDR3 is 15 amino acids. Looked up from germline, CDR1 is LNHNV and CDR2 is YYDKDF (reference sequence).

V and J are TRBV27 and TRBJ1-6, with D tentatively TRBD1 (6 bases). Between the trimmed V and J ends, which lost 5 bases and 11 bases, there was a span of 19 bases. CDR3 length: 15 amino acids. Germline CDR1 MNHEY, CDR2 SMNVEV (reference sequence). CDR3 region: CASSDRTGLMAPLHF. CDR3 in DNA: TGTGCCAGCAGTGACAGGACGGGGCTAATGGCACCCCTCCACTTT.

For the CDR3, the DNA is TGTGCCAGCAGTGAACAGGACGTTCTTCACTCTGGGGCCAACGTCCTGACTTTC. This codes for CASSEQDVLHSGANVLTF. V usage is TRBV6-1 and J usage is TRBJ2-6; D gene ambiguous. V was trimmed by 2 bases and J by 0 bases, leaving 14 bases between them. In germline, CDR1 is MNHNS, CDR2 SASEGT. The CDR3 loop spans 18 amino acids.

Ten or more counts support this clonotype. The rearrangement joins TRBV5-5 to TRBJ2-1; D call uncertain. Germline V CDR1 and CDR2: SGHKS, YYEKEE (reference sequence). The CDR3 has 15 residues. V was clipped by 4 bases and J by 2 bases, with 13 bases between them. The CDR3 sequence is CASSPQTQAYNEQFF. The CDR3 DNA sequence: TGTGCCAGCAGCCCCCAAACGCAGGCCTACAATGAGCAGTTCTTC.

The rearrangement joins TRBV4-1 to TRBJ1-1; D gene ambiguous. V lost 0 bases to trimming and J lost 5 bases, with 19 bases between them. The CDR3 spans 17 residues. The V gene's germline CDR1 is MGHRA and CDR2 YSYEKL. CDR3 protein: CASSQDSWALKGTEAFF. The CDR3 DNA reads as TGCGCCAGCAGCCAAGATTCCTGGGCCCTGAAGGGAACTGAAGCTTTCTTT.

Here the CDR3 reads CASSYSLIAGMEADTQYF. The CDR3, as DNA: TGTGCCAGCAGTTACTCACTGATCGCAGGGATGGAGGCAGATACGCAGTATTTT. The V gene is TRBV6-5, the J gene TRBJ2-3, with D perhaps TRBD1 or TRBD2 (5 bases each). The CDR3 consists of 18 residues. CDR1 is MNHEY, CDR2 SVGAGI, per germline. The germline V and J ends were trimmed by 0 bases and 4 bases, with 20 bases remaining between them.

The chain employs TRBV6-5 and TRBJ1-5; D is possibly TRBD1 (6 bases). The CDR3 has 13 amino acids. V lost 1 base and J 6 bases, leaving 7 bases between the germline ends. The V gene's germline CDR1 is MNHEY and CDR2 SVGAGI. The CDR3 is CASSYLDSQPQHF. The CDR3 DNA is TGTGCCAGCAGTTACTTGGACAGTCAGCCCCAGCATTTT.